This note documents a single T cell receptor beta chain sequence. Antigen unknown. The sample is drawn from a study of early T cells in non-severe SARS-CoV-2 infection. Study as a whole: Bulk RNA isolated from unsorted whole blood underwent sequencing; chains were not paired.

CDR1 and CDR2 (germline): MNHEY, SVGEGT. Trimming cost V 0 bases and J 6 bases, with 5 bases left between them. This CDR3 contains 13 residues. Overall study findings and caveats: Reliance on VDJdb matching favored anti-spike CD8 responses; private and CD4 specificities were missed.

Researchers tagged individual cDNA molecules with unique molecular identifiers. Each CDR3 protein is one row after TCRdb ran MiXCR on the 5' RACE reads. The sample lists tens of thousands of distinct CDR3 sequences, under 15% occurring once. The clonotype originates from an adult who was a healthcare worker with PCR-confirmed SARS-CoV-2 infection or an uninfected control (not recorded which). The J gene is TRBJ2-2, the V gene TRBV6-2 or TRBV6-3; no firm D call. Sequencing was done on a sample of whole blood. This chain's CDR3 is CASSYSTAGELFF. Here the CDR3 DNA reads TGTGCCAGCAGTTACTCGACTGCCGGGGAGCTGTTTTTT.